Given below is one TCR beta chain in context. Profiling relied on immunoSEQ multiplex PCR, and the TCRdb table lists in-frame clones only, not all of them. The sample has over 45,000 clones; 75% to 95% are singletons. This sample was included in a study of T cell changes during pregnancy in multiple sclerosis. The CDR3 contains 21 residues. The V gene's germline CDR1 is LGHNA and CDR2 YNFKEQ. Trimming removed 1 base at V and 2 bases at J, with 28 bases between. The chain joins TRBV4-2 to TRBJ2-3; maybe TRBD2 (5 bases). The receptor comes from a female donor in good health, enrolled as a control in a pregnancy study. This sample comprised peripheral blood, obtained in the first trimester of pregnancy. CDR3 sequence: CASSQGRPGRVLSSDTDTQYF. CDR3 DNA: TGTGCCAGCAGCCAAGGCCGACCGGGGAGAGTGCTTAGTTCCGACACAGATACGCAGTATTTT.